This TCR beta chain was retrieved from a study of blood T cell repertoires in COVID-19. Study overall: The United States, Italy and Spain were the sources of the acute and convalescent COVID-19 samples. PBMCs, B-cell-depleted T cells, or T cells provided the cDNA or gDNA that made up the material.

The CDR3 is 11 amino acids. Germline assignment: CDR1 MNHEY and CDR2 SVGAGI. Trimming left V 2 bases short and J 11 bases short, with 9 bases between. Original methodology: Reference gene primers were amplified, and this amplification served to estimate nucleated cell counts. Assay: immunoSEQ multiplex PCR; the TCRdb copy retains only in-frame clones and omits some. The DNA was the basis for D and trimming; V, J and clone size are from that table. This sample has over 250,000 clones, with around 87% found just once. This clone was detected only once. The rearrangement joins TRBV6-5 to TRBJ1-1; no clear D gene. Sequenced: PBMCs or T cells enriched from blood (not recorded which). The TCR comes from a woman under 40 who had recovered from COVID-19. The CDR3 DNA reads as TGTGCCAGCAGTTACAACCGGGTTGCTTTCTTT. Protein sequence: CASSYNRVAFF.